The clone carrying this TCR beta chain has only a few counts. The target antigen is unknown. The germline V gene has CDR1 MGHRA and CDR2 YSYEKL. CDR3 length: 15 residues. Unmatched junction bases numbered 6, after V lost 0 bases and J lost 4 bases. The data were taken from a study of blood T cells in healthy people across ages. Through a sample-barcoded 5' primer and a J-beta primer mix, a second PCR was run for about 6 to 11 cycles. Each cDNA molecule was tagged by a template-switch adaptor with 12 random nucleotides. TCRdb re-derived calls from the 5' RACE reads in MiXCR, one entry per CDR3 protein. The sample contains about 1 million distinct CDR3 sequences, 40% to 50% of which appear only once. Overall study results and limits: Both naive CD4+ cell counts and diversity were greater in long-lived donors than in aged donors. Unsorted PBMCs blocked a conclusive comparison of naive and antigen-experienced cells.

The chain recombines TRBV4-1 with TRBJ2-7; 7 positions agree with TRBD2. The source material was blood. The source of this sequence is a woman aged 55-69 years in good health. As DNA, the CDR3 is TGCGCCAGCAGCCAAGAATTAAGCGGGATTTACGAGCAGTACTTC. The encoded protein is CASSQELSGIYEQYF.